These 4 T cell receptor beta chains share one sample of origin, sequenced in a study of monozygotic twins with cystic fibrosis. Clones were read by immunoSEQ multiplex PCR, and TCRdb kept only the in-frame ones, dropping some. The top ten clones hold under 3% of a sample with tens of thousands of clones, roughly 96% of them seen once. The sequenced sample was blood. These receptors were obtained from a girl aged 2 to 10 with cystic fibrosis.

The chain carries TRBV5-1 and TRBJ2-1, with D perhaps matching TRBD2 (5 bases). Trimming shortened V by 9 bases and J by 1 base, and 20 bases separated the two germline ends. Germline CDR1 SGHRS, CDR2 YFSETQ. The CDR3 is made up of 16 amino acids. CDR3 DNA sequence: TGCGCCACCAAAGAAGGGCTAGCTGATTCCTACAATGAGCAGTTCTTC. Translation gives CATKEGLADSYNEQFF. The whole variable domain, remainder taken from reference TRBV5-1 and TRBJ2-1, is KAGVTQTPRYLIKTRGQQVTLSCSPISGHRSVSWYQQTPGQGLQFLFEYFSETQRNKGNFPGRFSGRQFSNSRSEMNVSTLELGDSALYLCATKEGLADSYNEQFFGPGTRLTVL.

CDR3 residues: CATSRDPTDYEQYF. CDR3 coding DNA: TGTGCCACCAGCAGAGATCCTACAGACTACGAGCAGTACTTC. This chain links TRBV15 with TRBJ2-7, with D unclear. The CDR3 extends over 14 amino acids. V was shortened by 0 bases and J by 3 bases, with 9 bases between the two germline ends. Germline CDR1 is LNHNV and CDR2 is YYDKDF (reference sequence). Looking up the rest from reference TRBV15 and TRBJ2-7 gives the full variable domain: DAMVIQNPRYQVTQFGKPVTLSCSQTLNHNVMYWYQQKSSQAPKLLFHYYDKDFNNEADTPDNFQSRRPNTSFCFLDIRSPGLGDTAMYLCATSRDPTDYEQYFGPGTRLTVT.

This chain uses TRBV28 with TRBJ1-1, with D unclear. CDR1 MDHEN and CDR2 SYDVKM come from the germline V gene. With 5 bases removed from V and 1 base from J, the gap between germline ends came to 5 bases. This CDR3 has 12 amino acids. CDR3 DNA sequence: TGTGCCAGCAGTCTTAGGAACACTGAAGCTTTCTTT. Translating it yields CASSLRNTEAFF.

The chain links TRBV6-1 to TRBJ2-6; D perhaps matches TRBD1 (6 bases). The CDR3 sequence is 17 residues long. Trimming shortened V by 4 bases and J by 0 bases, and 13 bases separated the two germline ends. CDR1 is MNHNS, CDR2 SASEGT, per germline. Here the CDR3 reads CASSGTVVSSGANVLTF. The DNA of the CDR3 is TGTGCCAGCAGTGGGACAGTCGTTAGCTCTGGGGCCAACGTCCTGACTTTC.